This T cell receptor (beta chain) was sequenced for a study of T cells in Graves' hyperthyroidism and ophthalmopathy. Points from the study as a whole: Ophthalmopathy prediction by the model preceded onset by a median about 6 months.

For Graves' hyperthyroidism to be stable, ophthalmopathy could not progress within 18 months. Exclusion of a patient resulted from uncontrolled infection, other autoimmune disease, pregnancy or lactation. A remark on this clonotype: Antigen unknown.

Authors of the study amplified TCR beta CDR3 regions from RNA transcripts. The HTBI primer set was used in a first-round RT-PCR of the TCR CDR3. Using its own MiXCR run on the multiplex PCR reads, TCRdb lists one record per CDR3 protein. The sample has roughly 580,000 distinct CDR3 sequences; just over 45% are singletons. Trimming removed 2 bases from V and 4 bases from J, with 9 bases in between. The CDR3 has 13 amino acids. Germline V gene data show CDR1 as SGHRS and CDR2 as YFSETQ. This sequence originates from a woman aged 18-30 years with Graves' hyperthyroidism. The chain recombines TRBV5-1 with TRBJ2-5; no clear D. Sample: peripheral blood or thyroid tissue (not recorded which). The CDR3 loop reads CASSFSPTETQYF. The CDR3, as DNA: TGCGCCAGCAGCTTTTCGCCTACAGAGACCCAGTACTTC.